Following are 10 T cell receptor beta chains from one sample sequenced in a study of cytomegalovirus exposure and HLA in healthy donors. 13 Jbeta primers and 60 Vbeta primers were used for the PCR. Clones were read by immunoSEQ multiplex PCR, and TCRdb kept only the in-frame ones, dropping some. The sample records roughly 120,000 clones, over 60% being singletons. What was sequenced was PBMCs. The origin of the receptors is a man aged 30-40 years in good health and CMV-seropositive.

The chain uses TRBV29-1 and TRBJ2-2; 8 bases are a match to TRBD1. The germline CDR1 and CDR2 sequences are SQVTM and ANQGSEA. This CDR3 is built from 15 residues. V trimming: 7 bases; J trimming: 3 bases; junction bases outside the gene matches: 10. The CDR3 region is CSAWGQGAYTGELFF. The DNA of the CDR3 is TGCAGCGCATGGGGTCAGGGGGCGTACACCGGGGAGCTGTTTTTT.

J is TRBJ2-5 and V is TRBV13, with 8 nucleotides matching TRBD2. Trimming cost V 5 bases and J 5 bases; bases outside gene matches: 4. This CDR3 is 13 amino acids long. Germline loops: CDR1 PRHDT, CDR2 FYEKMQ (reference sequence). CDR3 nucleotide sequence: TGTGCCAGCAGCCGGGGGGGAAGGGAGACCCAGTACTTC. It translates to CASSRGGRETQYF.

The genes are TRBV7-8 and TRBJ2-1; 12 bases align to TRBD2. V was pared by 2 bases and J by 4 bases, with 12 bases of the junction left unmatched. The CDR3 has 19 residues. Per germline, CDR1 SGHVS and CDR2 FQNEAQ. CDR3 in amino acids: CASSLKLAGGWERYNEQFF. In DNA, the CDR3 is TGTGCCAGCAGCTTAAAACTAGCGGGGGGCTGGGAAAGATACAATGAGCAGTTCTTC.

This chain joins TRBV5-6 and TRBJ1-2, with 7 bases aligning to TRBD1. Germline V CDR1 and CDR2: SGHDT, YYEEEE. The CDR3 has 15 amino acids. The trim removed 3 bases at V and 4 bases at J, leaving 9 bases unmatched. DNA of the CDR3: TGTGCCAGCAGCTACTCCTCCGCAGGGGGCTATGGCTACACCTTC. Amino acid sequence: CASSYSSAGGYGYTF.

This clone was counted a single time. The CDR3 protein is CASSQTDRGPTYEQYF. The CDR3 DNA follows: TGTGCCAGCAGCCAAACAGACAGGGGCCCCACCTACGAGCAGTACTTC. The V gene is TRBV4-2, the J gene TRBJ2-7, with 8 bases matching TRBD1. The CDR3 loop spans 16 amino acids. The germline V gene encodes CDR1 LGHNA and CDR2 YNFKEQ. The V segment lost 2 bases and the J segment 2 bases; nucleotides outside the gene matches: 8.

CDR3 nucleotides: TGTGCCAGCAGCCTAGGCCAGGGACACTTCGAGGTCGGCTACACCTTC. Protein sequence: CASSLGQGHFEVGYTF. The chain combines TRBV5-5 with TRBJ1-2; D is possibly TRBD1 (6 bases). The V end was cut by 4 bases, the J end by 8 bases, with 24 bases between. Germline V lookup: CDR1 SGHKS, CDR2 YYEKEE (reference sequence). The CDR3 runs 16 residues. Filled out from reference TRBV5-5 and TRBJ1-2, the complete variable domain reads DAGVTQSPTHLIKTRGQQVTLRCSPISGHKSVSWYQQVLGQGPQFIFQYYEKEERGRGNFPDRFSARQFPNYSSELNVNALLLGDSALYLCASSLGQGHFEVGYTFGSGTRLTVV.

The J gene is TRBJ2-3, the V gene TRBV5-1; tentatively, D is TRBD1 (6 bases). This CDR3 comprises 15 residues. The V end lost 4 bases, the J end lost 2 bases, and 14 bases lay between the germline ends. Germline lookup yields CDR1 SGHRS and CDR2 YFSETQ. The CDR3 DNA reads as TGCGCCAGCAGCGGTCAGGGGACCACCACAGATACGCAGTATTTT. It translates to CASSGQGTTTDTQYF.

The DNA for the CDR3 is TGTGCCAGCAGCCTCGACAATGAGCAGTTCTTC. Amino acid sequence: CASSLDNEQFF. The chain is built from TRBV7-3 and TRBJ2-1; D remains unclear. Trimming took off 5 bases at V and 5 bases at J, with 4 bases between the two ends. There are 11 residues in the CDR3. Looked up from germline, CDR1 is SGHTA and CDR2 is FQGTGA.

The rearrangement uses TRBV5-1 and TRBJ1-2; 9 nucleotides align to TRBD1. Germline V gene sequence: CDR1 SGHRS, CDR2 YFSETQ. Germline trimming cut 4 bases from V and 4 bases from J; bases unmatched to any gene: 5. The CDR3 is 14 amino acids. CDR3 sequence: CASSETGGPYGYTF. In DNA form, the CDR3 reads TGCGCCAGCAGCGAAACAGGGGGCCCCTATGGCTACACCTTC. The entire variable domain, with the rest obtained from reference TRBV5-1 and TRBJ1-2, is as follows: KAGVTQTPRYLIKTRGQQVTLSCSPISGHRSVSWYQQTPGQGLQFLFEYFSETQRNKGNFPGRFSGRQFSNSRSEMNVSTLELGDSALYLCASSETGGPYGYTFGSGTRLTVV.

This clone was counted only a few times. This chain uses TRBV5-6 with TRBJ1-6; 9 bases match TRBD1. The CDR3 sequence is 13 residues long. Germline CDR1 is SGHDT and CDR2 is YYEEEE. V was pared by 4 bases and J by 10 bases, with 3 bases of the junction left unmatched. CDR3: CASSPTGGSPLHF. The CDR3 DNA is TGTGCCAGCAGCCCGACAGGGGGATCACCCCTCCACTTT. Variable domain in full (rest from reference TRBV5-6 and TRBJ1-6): DAGVTQSPTHLIKTRGQQVTLRCSPKSGHDTVSWYQQALGQGPQFIFQYYEEEERQRGNFPDRFSGHQFPNYSSELNVNALLLGDSALYLCASSPTGGSPLHFGNGTRLTVT.